Presented here are 8 T cell receptor beta chains from one specimen sequenced in a study of OX40 agonist ivuxolimab in advanced cancers. Profiled with immunoSEQ multiplex PCR; TCRdb holds only in-frame clones, not every one. Of tens of thousands of clones listed, about 90% are singletons. The material sequenced was CD4+ or CD8+ T cells sorted from blood, taken in a trial of the OX40 agonist ivuxolimab. Every receptor here comes from an adult with an advanced solid tumor such as melanoma, head and neck, liver or kidney cancer.

This chain uses TRBV27 with TRBJ2-7, with 11 positions matching TRBD2. J gave up 6 bases and V 5 bases, and 9 bases lay outside the gene matches. CDR1 MNHEY and CDR2 SMNVEV come from the germline V gene (reference sequence). The CDR3 spans 15 residues. CDR3 residues: CASSTTSGSLSEQYF. The CDR3 DNA is TGTGCCAGCAGTACAACTAGCGGGAGTCTTTCCGAGCAGTACTTC.

V usage is TRBV6-6 and J usage is TRBJ2-7, with D perhaps matching TRBD1 (5 bases). The CDR3 totals 14 residues. From germline, CDR1 is MNHNY and CDR2 SVGAGI (reference sequence). Trimming took off 0 bases at V and 0 bases at J, with 6 bases between the two ends. DNA of the CDR3: TGTGCCAGCAGTTACTCGACAGCCTCCTACGAGCAGTACTTC. Its protein product is CASSYSTASYEQYF.

The rearrangement uses TRBV27 and TRBJ2-1, with 7 bases lining up with TRBD1. The J segment lost 3 bases and the V segment lost 3 bases, leaving 8 bases of the junction unmatched. The CDR3 sequence is 16 residues long. The V gene's germline CDR1 is MNHEY and CDR2 SMNVEV (reference sequence). The CDR3 spells CASSLSPGGDYNEQFF. The CDR3 DNA sequence: TGTGCCAGCAGTTTGTCACCAGGGGGTGACTACAATGAGCAGTTCTTC.

V and J are TRBV23-1 and TRBJ2-7, with D perhaps TRBD2 (5 bases). TRBV23-1 qualifies as an ORF whose function is uncertain. CDR3 size: 15 residues. The V end was cut by 0 bases, the J end by 6 bases, with 15 bases between. The CDR3: CASSQSMKGSGEQYF. The CDR3 coding sequence is TGCGCCAGCAGTCAATCTATGAAAGGGAGCGGCGAGCAGTACTTC.

The V and J genes are TRBV27 and TRBJ2-7; 9 nucleotides line up with TRBD2. From germline, CDR1 is MNHEY and CDR2 SMNVEV (reference sequence). This CDR3 has 15 amino acids. The J segment lost 6 bases and the V segment lost 5 bases, leaving 11 bases of the junction unmatched. As DNA, the CDR3 is TGTGCCAGCAGTCCCCTGGCGGGAGGGCCCTCCGAGCAGTACTTC. It is translated as CASSPLAGGPSEQYF.

Only one count was recorded for this clone. V and J are TRBV4-1 and TRBJ2-7; D unresolved. The ends were cut back, 1 base at V and 2 bases at J, with 6 bases in the middle. This CDR3 region has 13 residues. Germline assignment: CDR1 MGHRA and CDR2 YSYEKL. In DNA form, the CDR3 reads TGCGCCAGCAGCCAAGGTCGACCCTACGAGCAGTACTTC. Its translation: CASSQGRPYEQYF.

The chain recombines TRBV5-5 with TRBJ1-1; unclear D gene. The CDR3 is made up of 13 amino acids. CDR1 is SGHKS and CDR2 is YYEKEE in the germline V gene (reference sequence). Trimming took off 5 bases at V and 2 bases at J, with 10 bases between the two ends. The CDR3 loop is CASRPDGNTEAFF. In DNA, the CDR3 is TGTGCCAGCAGACCGGACGGAAACACTGAAGCTTTCTTT.

The gene calls are TRBV5-5 and TRBJ2-7, with unresolved D. This CDR3 has 13 residues. With 9 bases removed from V and 3 bases from J, the gap between germline ends came to 16 bases. Germline CDR1 reads SGHKS; CDR2 reads YYEKEE (reference sequence). Written as DNA, the CDR3 is TGTGCCACCCGCGTGGGGTTAAACTACGAGCAGTACTTC. Translated, it gives CATRVGLNYEQYF.